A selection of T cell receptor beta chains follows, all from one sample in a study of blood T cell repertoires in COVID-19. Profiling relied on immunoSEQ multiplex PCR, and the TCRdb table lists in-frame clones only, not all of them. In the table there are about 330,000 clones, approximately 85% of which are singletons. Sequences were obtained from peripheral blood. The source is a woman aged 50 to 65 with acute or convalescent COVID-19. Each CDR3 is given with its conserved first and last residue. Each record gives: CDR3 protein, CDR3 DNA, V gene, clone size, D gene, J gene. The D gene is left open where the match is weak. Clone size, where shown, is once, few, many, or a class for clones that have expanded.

CDR3aa: CASSTPGLTYEQYF
CDR3nt: TGTGCCAGTAGTACCCCGGGGTTGACCTACGAGCAGTACTTC
v_gene: TRBV19
abundance: NA
d_gene: NA
j_gene: TRBJ2-7

CDR3aa: CASRAPGTSGIGNEQFF
CDR3nt: TGCGCCAGCAGAGCGCCTGGGACTAGCGGGATCGGGAATGAGCAGTTCTTC
v_gene: TRBV5-1
abundance: NA
d_gene: TRBD2
j_gene: TRBJ2-1

CDR3aa: CASSESHRGDTQYF
CDR3nt: TGCGCCAGCAGTGAGTCGCACCGCGGCGATACGCAGTATTTT
v_gene: TRBV10-2
abundance: NA
d_gene: NA
j_gene: TRBJ2-3

CDR3aa: CASSPWDRVEYGYTF
CDR3nt: TGTGCCAGCAGTCCATGGGACAGGGTCGAATATGGCTACACCTTC
v_gene: TRBV27
abundance: NA
d_gene: TRBD1
j_gene: TRBJ1-2

CDR3aa: CASSPTSGGFGYEQYF
CDR3nt: TGTGCCAGCAGCCCAACTTCCGGGGGATTTGGCTACGAGCAGTACTTC
v_gene: TRBV7-3
abundance: NA
d_gene: NA
j_gene: TRBJ2-7

CDR3aa: CASSPMAGERYNEQFF
CDR3nt: TGTGCCAGCAGCCCCATGGCGGGGGAGCGCTACAATGAGCAGTTCTTC
v_gene: TRBV4-2
abundance: NA
d_gene: TRBD2
j_gene: TRBJ2-1

CDR3aa: CASSSLGVPNEQFF
CDR3nt: TGTGCCAGCAGTAGCCTAGGGGTCCCCAATGAGCAGTTCTTC
v_gene: TRBV7-3
abundance: NA
d_gene: NA
j_gene: TRBJ2-1

CDR3aa: CASTLSVSGGDTQYF
CDR3nt: TGCGCCAGCACCCTTAGCGTGTCCGGGGGAGATACGCAGTATTTT
v_gene: TRBV10-2
abundance: NA
d_gene: NA
j_gene: TRBJ2-3

CDR3aa: CAWRVRGGNEKLFF
CDR3nt: TGTGCCTGGAGGGTGAGAGGGGGCAATGAAAAACTGTTTTTT
v_gene: TRBV30
abundance: NA
d_gene: TRBD1
j_gene: TRBJ1-4

CDR3aa: CASYTQASGNYGYTF
CDR3nt: TGTGCCAGCTATACACAGGCCTCAGGGAACTATGGCTACACCTTC
v_gene: TRBV2
abundance: once
d_gene: NA
j_gene: TRBJ1-2

CDR3aa: CASSLELAGTQYF
CDR3nt: TGCGCCAGCAGCTTGGAACTAGCGGGTACGCAGTATTTT
v_gene: TRBV5-1
abundance: NA
d_gene: TRBD2
j_gene: TRBJ2-3

CDR3aa: CASITQGSGYTF
CDR3nt: TGTGCCAGCATCACACAGGGATCTGGCTACACCTTC
v_gene: TRBV6-5
abundance: NA
d_gene: NA
j_gene: TRBJ1-2

CDR3aa: CASSLQGPGTDTQYF
CDR3nt: TGCGCCAGCAGCCTGCAGGGCCCCGGCACAGATACGCAGTATTTT
v_gene: TRBV5-1
abundance: NA
d_gene: NA
j_gene: TRBJ2-3

CDR3aa: CASRGGDSTDTQYF
CDR3nt: TGTGCCAGCCGCGGGGGGGACAGCACAGATACGCAGTATTTT
v_gene: TRBV28
abundance: NA
d_gene: TRBD2
j_gene: TRBJ2-3

CDR3aa: CASSLTRQGGRNSPLHF
CDR3nt: TGTGCCAGCAGCTTAACTAGACAGGGCGGAAGAAATTCACCCCTCCACTTT
v_gene: TRBV7-6
abundance: many
d_gene: TRBD1
j_gene: TRBJ1-6

CDR3aa: CASRIGGGYSNQPQHF
CDR3nt: TGTGCCAGCAGGATTGGGGGGGGTTATAGCAATCAGCCCCAGCATTTT
v_gene: TRBV2
abundance: NA
d_gene: NA
j_gene: TRBJ1-5

CDR3aa: CASSQDLRPTEAFF
CDR3nt: TGTGCCAGCAGCCAAGACCTCAGGCCCACTGAAGCTTTCTTT
v_gene: TRBV4-2
abundance: NA
d_gene: NA
j_gene: TRBJ1-1

CDR3aa: CASSIAGTSGFSTDTQYF
CDR3nt: TGTGCCAGCAGCATAGCCGGGACTAGCGGGTTTAGCACAGATACGCAGTATTTT
v_gene: TRBV9
abundance: NA
d_gene: TRBD2
j_gene: TRBJ2-3

CDR3aa: CASRSGIFQFF
CDR3nt: TGTGCCAGCAGGTCCGGGATTTTCCAGTTCTTC
v_gene: TRBV6-5
abundance: NA
d_gene: NA
j_gene: TRBJ2-1

CDR3aa: CASSLMGQGVAGELFF
CDR3nt: TGCGCCAGCAGCTTGATGGGACAGGGGGTAGCCGGGGAGCTGTTTTTT
v_gene: TRBV5-1
abundance: NA
d_gene: TRBD1
j_gene: TRBJ2-2

CDR3aa: CASSIEPTGGYGYTF
CDR3nt: TGTGCCAGCAGCATTGAACCGACAGGAGGCTATGGCTACACCTTC
v_gene: TRBV5-4
abundance: NA
d_gene: NA
j_gene: TRBJ1-2

CDR3aa: CAIRNGLNSNQPQHF
CDR3nt: TGTGCCATCAGAAATGGGCTGAATAGCAATCAGCCCCAGCATTTT
v_gene: TRBV10-3
abundance: NA
d_gene: NA
j_gene: TRBJ1-5

CDR3aa: CASSLTGYEQYF
CDR3nt: TGTGCCAGCAGCTTAACGGGCTACGAGCAGTACTTC
v_gene: TRBV7-9
abundance: NA
d_gene: NA
j_gene: TRBJ2-7

CDR3aa: CASFRLPTEAFF
CDR3nt: TGTGCCAGCTTCAGGCTTCCAACTGAAGCTTTCTTT
v_gene: TRBV2
abundance: NA
d_gene: NA
j_gene: TRBJ1-1

CDR3aa: CATHNSGNEQFF
CDR3nt: TGTGCCACCCATAATAGCGGGAATGAGCAGTTCTTC
v_gene: TRBV24-1
abundance: NA
d_gene: TRBD2
j_gene: TRBJ2-1

CDR3aa: CSVDNPGTGDGYTF
CDR3nt: TGCAGCGTTGACAATCCCGGGACAGGGGACGGCTACACCTTC
v_gene: TRBV29-1
abundance: NA
d_gene: TRBD1
j_gene: TRBJ1-2

CDR3aa: CASSPGLAGAEEQYF
CDR3nt: TGTGCCAGCAGCCCTGGACTAGCGGGAGCGGAGGAGCAGTACTTC
v_gene: TRBV11-1
abundance: NA
d_gene: TRBD2
j_gene: TRBJ2-7

CDR3aa: CAISERSGRVESNEQFF
CDR3nt: TGTGCCATCAGTGAGAGAAGCGGGAGGGTCGAAAGCAATGAGCAGTTCTTC
v_gene: TRBV10-3
abundance: NA
d_gene: TRBD2
j_gene: TRBJ2-1

CDR3aa: CASSKDRDRLPNEQFF
CDR3nt: TGTGCCAGCAGCAAAGACCGGGACAGACTACCCAATGAGCAGTTCTTC
v_gene: TRBV21-1
abundance: NA
d_gene: NA
j_gene: TRBJ2-1

CDR3aa: CASSIFGRREQFF
CDR3nt: TGTGCCAGCAGCATCTTTGGGCGTAGGGAGCAGTTCTTC
v_gene: TRBV7-2
abundance: NA
d_gene: NA
j_gene: TRBJ2-1

CDR3aa: CASSLADWGDSPLHF
CDR3nt: TGCGCCAGCAGCTTGGCCGATTGGGGGGATTCACCCCTCCACTTT
v_gene: TRBV5-1
abundance: NA
d_gene: NA
j_gene: TRBJ1-6

CDR3aa: CASSSGLASYNEQFF
CDR3nt: TGTGCCAGCAGCTCGGGACTAGCTTCCTACAATGAGCAGTTCTTC
v_gene: TRBV11-2
abundance: once
d_gene: TRBD2
j_gene: TRBJ2-1

CDR3aa: CASSLPGGRNTEAFF
CDR3nt: TGTGCCAGCAGCCTCCCTGGGGGCAGAAACACTGAAGCTTTCTTT
v_gene: TRBV3-1/TRBV3-2
abundance: NA
d_gene: NA
j_gene: TRBJ1-1

CDR3aa: CASSLSGRGLGNQPQHF
CDR3nt: TGTGCCAGCAGTTTATCGGGCAGGGGTCTTGGCAATCAGCCCCAGCATTTT
v_gene: TRBV27
abundance: NA
d_gene: NA
j_gene: TRBJ1-5

CDR3aa: CASSRPGTGGFGQPQHF
CDR3nt: TGTGCCAGCAGTAGGCCAGGGACAGGGGGCTTCGGGCAGCCCCAGCATTTT
v_gene: TRBV6-2/TRBV6-3
abundance: few
d_gene: TRBD1
j_gene: TRBJ1-5

CDR3aa: CASSLHPSGRSYEQYF
CDR3nt: TGCGCCAGCAGCCTCCACCCCAGCGGGAGGTCCTACGAGCAGTACTTC
v_gene: TRBV5-1
abundance: NA
d_gene: TRBD2
j_gene: TRBJ2-7

CDR3aa: CASSLREDEKLFF
CDR3nt: TGTGCCAGCTCACTTAGGGAGGATGAAAAACTGTTTTTT
v_gene: TRBV18
abundance: NA
d_gene: NA
j_gene: TRBJ1-4